The 3 T cell receptor beta chains below come from one sample, sequenced in a study of blood T cell repertoires in COVID-19. The data were produced by immunoSEQ multiplex PCR, yet TCRdb's version contains in-frame clones alone and is incomplete. This sample has 110,000 or so clones, with roughly 88% found just once. Input material: peripheral blood. Every receptor here comes from a woman between 65 and 79 years old who had recovered from COVID-19.

The rearrangement joins TRBV18 to TRBJ2-2; D perhaps matches TRBD2 (5 bases). V was cut by 2 bases and J by 4 bases, with 14 bases left in between. The CDR3 totals 16 residues. The germline V gene encodes CDR1 KGHSH and CDR2 LQKENI. The CDR3 is CASSPFSGSLTGELFF. CDR3 sequence (DNA): TGTGCCAGCTCACCATTCTCGGGGAGTCTCACCGGGGAGCTGTTTTTT.

This chain joins TRBV2 and TRBJ2-5, with a tentative D call TRBD1 (5 bases). CDR3 size: 13 residues. The germline gives CDR1 SNHLY, CDR2 FYNNEI. Trimming removed 6 bases at V and 5 bases at J, with 13 bases between. CDR3 amino acids: CASRAGLEETQYF. Written as DNA, the CDR3 is TGTGCCAGCAGGGCAGGGCTAGAGGAGACCCAGTACTTC. Using reference TRBV2 and TRBJ2-5 for the parts outside the CDR3, the full variable domain is EPEVTQTPSHQVTQMGQEVILRCVPISNHLYFYWYRQILGQKVEFLVSFYNNEISEKSEIFDDQFSVERPDGSNFTLKIRSTKLEDSAMYFCASRAGLEETQYFGPGTRLLVL.

The chain carries TRBV24-1 and TRBJ2-1, with a weak D call TRBD2 (7 bases). This CDR3 spans 11 amino acids. Deletions cut 10 bases from V and 10 bases from J, with 13 bases between. From germline, CDR1 is KGHDR and CDR2 SFDVKD. CDR3 loop: CATGGGLEQFF. The CDR3, as DNA: TGTGCCACAGGGGGGGGGCTCGAGCAGTTCTTC.